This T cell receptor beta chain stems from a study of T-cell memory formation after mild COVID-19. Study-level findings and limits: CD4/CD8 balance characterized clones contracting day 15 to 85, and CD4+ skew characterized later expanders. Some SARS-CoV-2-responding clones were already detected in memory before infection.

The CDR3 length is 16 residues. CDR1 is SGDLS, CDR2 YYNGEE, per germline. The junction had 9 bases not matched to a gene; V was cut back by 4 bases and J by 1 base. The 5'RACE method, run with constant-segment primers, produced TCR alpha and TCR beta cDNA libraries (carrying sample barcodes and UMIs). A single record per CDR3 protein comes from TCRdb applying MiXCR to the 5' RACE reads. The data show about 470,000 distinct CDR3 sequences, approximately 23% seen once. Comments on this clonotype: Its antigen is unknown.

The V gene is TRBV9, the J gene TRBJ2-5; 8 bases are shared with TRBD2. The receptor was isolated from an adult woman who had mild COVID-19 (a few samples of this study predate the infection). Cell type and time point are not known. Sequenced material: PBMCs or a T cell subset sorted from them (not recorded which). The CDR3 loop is CASSPGTLAGQETQYF. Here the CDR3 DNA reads TGTGCCAGCAGCCCCGGGACCCTAGCGGGCCAAGAGACCCAGTACTTC.